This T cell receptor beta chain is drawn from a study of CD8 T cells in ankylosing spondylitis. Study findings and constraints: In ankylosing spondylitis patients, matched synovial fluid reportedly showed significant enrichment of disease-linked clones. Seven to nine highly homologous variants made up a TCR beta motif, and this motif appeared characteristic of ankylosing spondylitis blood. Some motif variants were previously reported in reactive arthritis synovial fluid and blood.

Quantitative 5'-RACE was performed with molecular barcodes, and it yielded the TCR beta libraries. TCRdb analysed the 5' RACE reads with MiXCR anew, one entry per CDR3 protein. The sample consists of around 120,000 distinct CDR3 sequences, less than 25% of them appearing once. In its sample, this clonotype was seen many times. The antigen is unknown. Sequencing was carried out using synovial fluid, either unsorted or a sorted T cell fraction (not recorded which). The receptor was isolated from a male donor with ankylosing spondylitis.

In DNA form, the CDR3 reads TGCAGCGTTGAAGATCCCAGGGTTGACGTTTCAATGACGCTTCGCGGCTACACCTTC. As protein: CSVEDPRVDVSMTLRGYTF. The rearrangement uses TRBV29-1 and TRBJ1-2, with D maybe TRBD1 (5 bases). V was clipped by 0 bases and J by 8 bases, with 31 bases between them. Germline CDR1 and CDR2: SQVTM and ANQGSEA. The CDR3 is 19 residues long.